The 27 T cell receptor beta chains below all came from one sample that was sequenced in a study of blood T cells in healthy people across ages. The authors ran a second PCR of about 6 to 11 cycles using a sample-barcoded 5' primer and a J-beta primer mix. TCRdb re-called the 5' RACE reads with MiXCR, one entry per CDR3 protein. The sample yields 1.4 million to 1.5 million distinct CDR3 sequences, 40% to 50% seen once. Material: blood. These receptors all come from a woman aged 18-29 years in good health.

This chain joins TRBV5-1 and TRBJ2-2; D remains unclear. The V end was cut by 3 bases, the J end by 1 base, with 13 bases between. Germline V lookup: CDR1 SGHRS, CDR2 YFSETQ. The CDR3 contains 16 residues. The CDR3 DNA reads TGCGCCAGCAGCTATCCGCACGAGTTGAACACCGGGGAGCTGTTTTTT. It codes for CASSYPHELNTGELFF.

The J gene is TRBJ2-4, the V gene TRBV4-2; TRBD2 agrees at 10 bases. TRBJ2-5 explains the end of the DNA better; the J call may be wrong. Germline loops: CDR1 LGHNA, CDR2 YNFKEQ. The CDR3 consists of 17 residues. The CDR3 loop reads CASSQVVASGGQETQYF. The CDR3 coding sequence is TGTGCCAGCAGCCAAGTTGTTGCTAGCGGGGGACAAGAGACCCAGTACTTC.

This clonotype was seen a handful of times. The V and J genes are TRBV7-8 and TRBJ2-3, with D uncertain. Trimming pared 1 base from V and 4 bases from J, leaving 15 bases between. Per germline, CDR1 SGHVS and CDR2 FQNEAQ. This CDR3 has 16 residues. CDR3 in DNA: TGTGCCAGCAGCTTAGAGGCTGGCAGTTGGGCAGATACGCAGTATTTT. Protein product: CASSLEAGSWADTQYF. Based on the CDR3 plus reference TRBV7-8 and TRBJ2-3, the full variable domain is GAGVSQSPRYKVAKRGQDVALRCDPISGHVSLFWYQQALGQGPEFLTYFQNEAQLDKSGLPSDRFFAERPEGSVSTLKIQRTQQEDSAVYLCASSLEAGSWADTQYFGPGTRLTVL.

In its sample, this clonotype was seen a few times. The chain has TRBV5-1 and TRBJ2-1; TRBD2 matches 10 bases. CDR3 length equals 16 residues. Unmatched junction bases numbered 6, after V lost 4 bases and J lost 2 bases. The germline CDR1 and CDR2 sequences are SGHRS and YFSETQ. The CDR3, as DNA: TGCGCCAGCAGCCACCGCAGCGGGAGGGCCTACAATGAGCAGTTCTTC. Its protein is CASSHRSGRAYNEQFF.

V usage is TRBV20-1 and J usage is TRBJ1-1, with D perhaps matching TRBD1 (6 bases). V dropped 3 bases and J dropped 11 bases, with 25 bases sitting between them. CDR3 size: 15 residues. Germline CDR1 is DFQATT and CDR2 is SNEGSKA (reference sequence). The CDR3 reads CSASRLTAGGASAFF. The DNA for the CDR3 is TGCAGTGCTAGTAGGCTTACTGCTGGGGGCGCGAGTGCTTTCTTT.

The chain recombines TRBV6-6 with TRBJ2-2, with D possibly called TRBD1 or TRBD2 (5 bases each). Looked up from germline, CDR1 is MNHNY and CDR2 is SVGAGI (reference sequence). CDR3 length: 14 amino acids. The V and J ends lost 5 bases and 6 bases respectively, with 13 bases between them. CDR3 nucleotide sequence: TGTGCCAGCAGTCGGGACCTATTGGCCGGGGAGCTGTTTTTT. This sequence encodes CASSRDLLAGELFF.

The V gene is TRBV4-2, the J gene TRBJ2-1; possible D gene TRBD2, 5 bases. The closer fit of TRBJ2-7 to the DNA end suggests the J call may be wrong. The V gene's germline CDR1 is LGHNA and CDR2 YNFKEQ. The CDR3 spans 14 residues. In DNA form, the CDR3 reads TGTGCCAGCAGCCAGTCTACGGGGTACAATGAGCAGTACTTC. Translated, it gives CASSQSTGYNEQYF.

The chain combines TRBV18 with TRBJ2-3, with a weak D call TRBD2 (5 bases). V lost 1 base, J lost 0 bases, and 11 bases lay in between. The CDR3 has 16 amino acids. CDR1 is KGHSH and CDR2 is LQKENI in the germline V gene. DNA of the CDR3: TGTGCCAGCTCACCACGCGAGGGCCGGAGCACAGATACGCAGTATTTT. It is translated as CASSPREGRSTDTQYF.

CDR3 DNA sequence: TGCAGCGCAGCTCCGGGACAGGCTAATGAAAAACTGTTTTTT. Translation gives CSAAPGQANEKLFF. V usage is TRBV29-1 and J usage is TRBJ1-4; 8 positions agree with TRBD1. This CDR3 region has 14 residues. Germline loops: CDR1 SQVTM, CDR2 ANQGSEA. J lost 3 bases, V lost 7 bases, and 7 bases had no gene match.

The genes are TRBV3-1 and TRBJ1-2, with 9 bases aligning to TRBD1. The J segment lost 8 bases and the V segment lost 1 base, leaving 11 bases of the junction unmatched. The CDR3 is 16 amino acids. Per germline, CDR1 LGHDT and CDR2 YNNKEL (reference sequence). CDR3 protein: CASSQVTSGTGYGYTF. The CDR3 region has the DNA TGTGCCAGCAGCCAAGTGACTAGTGGGACAGGGTACGGCTACACCTTC.

This clonotype was detected only a few times. The J gene is TRBJ2-3, the V gene TRBV10-3, with TRBD2 identical over 13 bases. Trimming cost V 1 base and J 4 bases; bases outside gene matches: 5. Germline CDR1 ENHRY, CDR2 SYGVKD. The CDR3 totals 17 residues. The CDR3 sequence is CAISELGLAGAADTQYF. The CDR3 DNA sequence: TGTGCCATCAGTGAGTTAGGACTAGCGGGAGCCGCAGATACGCAGTATTTT.

The V and J genes are TRBV7-9 and TRBJ2-1; D gene uncertain. In germline, CDR1 is SEHNR, CDR2 FQNEAQ (reference sequence). There are 12 residues in the CDR3. V gave up 3 bases and J gave up 5 bases, with 5 bases separating them. CDR3 loop: CASSFDNNEQFF. The CDR3 coding sequence is TGTGCCAGCAGCTTTGACAACAATGAGCAGTTCTTC.

Comments on this clonotype: An end of the junction does not agree with germline; a read error may underlie this. The rearrangement joins TRBV4-1 to TRBJ2-4; 8 nucleotides line up with TRBD1. The CDR3 length is 17 residues. The germline V gene encodes CDR1 MGHRA and CDR2 YSYEKL. Here the CDR3 reads CASSQPQGDLAKNIRYF. The CDR3 DNA reads as TGCGCCAGCAGCCAACCACAGGGGGACCTAGCCAAAAACATTCGGTACTTC.

In this sample, this clonotype turned up many times. The chain couples TRBV6-1 to TRBJ1-2; no clear D gene. Deletions cut 3 bases from V and 5 bases from J, with 1 base between. CDR3 length: 10 residues. Germline V lookup: CDR1 MNHNS, CDR2 SASEGT. The chain's CDR3 is CASSDYGYTF. CDR3 nucleotides: TGTGCCAGCAGTGATTATGGCTACACCTTC.

The table lists this clonotype with many counts. The rearrangement joins TRBV12-3 or TRBV12-4 to TRBJ2-7, with D maybe TRBD1 (5 bases). V lost 3 bases and J lost 2, with 8 bases in between. The CDR3 contains 13 residues. This CDR3 reads CASSFGRAYEQYF. The CDR3 DNA follows: TGTGCCAGCAGTTTCGGCAGGGCCTACGAGCAGTACTTC.

This clonotype was observed many times. The J gene is TRBJ2-7, the V gene TRBV29-1; a possible D gene is TRBD2 (6 bases). V was clipped by 6 bases and J by 4 bases, with 10 bases between them. Per the germline V gene, CDR1 is SQVTM and CDR2 is ANQGSEA. CDR3 length: 11 amino acids. The CDR3 spells CSVLAGYEQYF. The CDR3, as DNA: TGCAGCGTACTAGCAGGGTACGAGCAGTACTTC.

Only a few counts were recorded for this clonotype. The rearrangement links TRBV7-2 to TRBJ2-3; D gene uncertain. Deletions cut 6 bases from V and 1 base from J, with 17 bases between. CDR1 is SGHTA, CDR2 FQGNSA, per germline. This CDR3 is built from 16 residues. Here the CDR3 DNA reads TGTGCCAGCAGACCTCGAAACGTCGGTCGCACAGATACGCAGTATTTT. Encoded protein: CASRPRNVGRTDTQYF.

The chain carries TRBV20-1 and TRBJ1-5, with D possibly TRBD1 on 5 matching bases. Germline lookup yields CDR1 DFQATT and CDR2 SNEGSKA (reference sequence). The CDR3 has 15 amino acids. V lost 1 base and J 2 bases, leaving 12 bases between the germline ends. DNA for the CDR3: TGCAGTGCTAGAGTTCAGGGAGTAGGCAATCAGCCCCAGCATTTT. Protein product: CSARVQGVGNQPQHF.

V usage is TRBV12-3 or TRBV12-4 and J usage is TRBJ2-7; weak D call: TRBD2 (7 bases). The ends were cut back, 6 bases at V and 3 bases at J, with 21 bases in the middle. This CDR3 region has 16 residues. The CDR3 loop is CASSLGGGWSRYEQYF. In DNA form, the CDR3 reads TGTGCCAGCAGCCTGGGAGGGGGGTGGTCTCGCTACGAGCAGTACTTC.

This clonotype was observed a handful of times. The rearrangement uses TRBV5-1 and TRBJ2-3, with 8 bases fitting TRBD1. The CDR3 loop spans 15 amino acids. Germline V gene lookup returns CDR1 SGHRS and CDR2 YFSETQ. Unmatched junction bases numbered 3, after V lost 0 bases and J lost 3 bases. CDR3: CASSLAQGVTDTQYF. The DNA for the CDR3 is TGCGCCAGCAGCTTGGCACAGGGGGTGACAGATACGCAGTATTTT.

This clonotype was seen a single time. The rearrangement joins TRBV3-1 to TRBJ2-7; 8 bases line up with TRBD2. Trimming cost V 4 bases and J 3 bases; bases outside gene matches: 5. The CDR3 covers 14 residues. From germline, CDR1 is LGHDT and CDR2 YNNKEL (reference sequence). CDR3 bases: TGTGCCAGCAGCCCCCGTAGCGGGGTCTACGAGCAGTACTTC. Amino acids: CASSPRSGVYEQYF.

The chain carries TRBV5-5 and TRBJ2-1; D not certain. The CDR3 has 15 residues. The germline V and J ends were trimmed by 1 base and 0 bases, with 8 bases remaining between them. CDR1 and CDR2 (germline): SGHKS, YYEKEE (reference sequence). The CDR3 DNA is TGTGCCAGCAGCTTGACCCTAGGCTCCTACAATGAGCAGTTCTTC. This encodes CASSLTLGSYNEQFF.

The chain carries TRBV12-3 or TRBV12-4 and TRBJ2-7, with 7 bases identical to TRBD1. This CDR3 spans 14 amino acids. J lost 2 bases, V lost 5 bases, and 6 bases had no gene match. This CDR3 is CASSGDSRPYEQYF. DNA of the CDR3: TGTGCCAGCAGTGGGGACAGCCGGCCCTACGAGCAGTACTTC.

The V and J genes are TRBV5-1 and TRBJ2-1; D might be TRBD2 (5 bases). Gene TRBJ2-7 matches the end of the DNA better, so the J call may be wrong. The CDR3 spans 16 residues. CDR1 is SGHRS and CDR2 is YFSETQ in the germline V gene. This CDR3 is CASEPRPGSSYNEQYF. The CDR3 DNA follows: TGCGCCAGCGAACCTCGGCCGGGAAGCTCCTACAATGAGCAGTACTTC.

This clonotype has only a few counts. The V gene is TRBV6-5, the J gene TRBJ2-1; weak D call: TRBD2 (6 bases). V lost 3 bases to trimming and J lost 4 bases, with 16 bases between them. The CDR3 totals 16 residues. Germline V gene data show CDR1 as MNHEY and CDR2 as SVGAGI. The CDR3: CASSYSPSGRYNEQFF. The CDR3 nucleotides read TGTGCCAGCAGTTATTCGCCCAGCGGGCGTTACAATGAGCAGTTCTTC.

The chain combines TRBV7-9 with TRBJ1-5; the match to TRBD1 covers 8 bases. CDR1 is SEHNR, CDR2 FQNEAQ, per germline (reference sequence). There are 15 residues in the CDR3. V lost 5 bases and J lost 4; bases outside the gene matches: 7. CDR3 coding DNA: TGTGCCAGCAGCGAGGGACAGGAGATTAATCAGCCCCAGCATTTT. It encodes CASSEGQEINQPQHF. Together with reference TRBV7-9 and TRBJ1-5, the CDR3 gives the full variable domain: DTGVSQNPRHKITKRGQNVTFRCDPISEHNRLYWYRQTLGQGPEFLTYFQNEAQLEKSRLLSDRFSAERPKGSFSTLEIQRTEQGDSAMYLCASSEGQEINQPQHFGDGTRLSIL.

The chain combines TRBV20-1 with TRBJ2-1, with 8 bases fitting TRBD2. Trimming at V came to 5 bases and at J to 9 bases, leaving 15 bases not matched to a gene. CDR3 length: 15 amino acids. The germline V gene has CDR1 DFQATT and CDR2 SNEGSKA (reference sequence). CDR3: CSAPNNRGRNGEQFF. DNA for the CDR3: TGCAGTGCTCCAAACAACCGCGGGAGGAACGGTGAGCAGTTCTTC.